The 7 T cell receptor beta chains listed next were all sequenced from one sample in a study of T cells after yellow fever vaccination. TCRdb reprocessed the 5' RACE reads with MiXCR, giving one entry per CDR3 protein. This table has some 290,000 distinct CDR3 sequences, roughly 10% appearing once. The source was CD4+ T cells sorted from PBMCs, collected 45 days after the yellow fever booster vaccination. The receptor source for this set is a man between 18 and 35 years old who received the YFV17D yellow fever vaccine.

The J gene is TRBJ2-4, the V gene TRBV27; 16 nucleotides agree with TRBD2. The CDR3 covers 17 residues. V dropped 9 bases and J dropped 7; count of bases not matched to a gene: 12. Per the germline V gene, CDR1 is MNHEY and CDR2 is SMNVEV (reference sequence). The CDR3 DNA reads as TGTGCCAGTGCACCGGGACTAGCGGGGGGGCCTCTTAACATTCAGTACTTC. Translation gives CASAPGLAGGPLNIQYF.

V gene TRBV20-1 combines with J gene TRBJ1-3; D uncertain. V lost 0 bases and J 2 bases, leaving 8 bases between the germline ends. CDR1 and CDR2 (germline): DFQATT, SNEGSKA (reference sequence). The CDR3 has 14 amino acids. The CDR3 DNA reads as TGCAGTGCTAGAGATCGGAGGACTGGAAACACCATATATTTT. Encoded protein: CSARDRRTGNTIYF.

The chain employs TRBV2 and TRBJ1-6; 10 bases align to TRBD1. The CDR3 runs to 19 residues. V gave up 11 bases and J gave up 1 base; unmatched junction bases: 17. In germline, CDR1 is SNHLY, CDR2 FYNNEI. This CDR3 reads CASKTPGQGTQSYNSPLHF. CDR3 DNA: TGTGCCTCCAAGACTCCGGGACAGGGGACACAGTCCTATAATTCACCCCTCCACTTT.

The genes are TRBV5-1 and TRBJ1-6; D unclear. Germline V CDR1 and CDR2: SGHRS, YFSETQ. V lost 0 bases, J lost 10 bases, and 8 bases lay in between. The CDR3 covers 13 residues. Here the CDR3 reads CASSLVMASPLHF. DNA of the CDR3: TGCGCCAGCAGCTTGGTTATGGCGTCACCCCTCCACTTT.

The chain employs TRBV7-9 and TRBJ2-5; D is uncertain. The germline V gene has CDR1 SEHNR and CDR2 FQNEAQ (reference sequence). The CDR3 is 16 amino acids. V gave up 3 bases and J gave up 5 bases, with 19 bases separating them. The CDR3 coding sequence is TGTGCCAGCAGCTTTCCCCTCGGCAGGCCGGAGGAGACCCAGTACTTC. The encoded protein is CASSFPLGRPEETQYF. The variable domain in full, with the rest retrieved from reference TRBV7-9 and TRBJ2-5, is DTGVSQNPRHKITKRGQNVTFRCDPISEHNRLYWYRQTLGQGPEFLTYFQNEAQLEKSRLLSDRFSAERPKGSFSTLEIQRTEQGDSAMYLCASSFPLGRPEETQYFGPGTRLLVL.

This clonotype was counted between two and nine times. The CDR3 loop reads CASSESRAGRSPLHF. CDR3 bases: TGTGCCAGCAGTGAAAGCCGGGCAGGGAGGTCACCCCTCCACTTT. This sequence joins TRBV6-1 and TRBJ1-6, with a possible D match to TRBD1 (5 bases). The CDR3 is 15 amino acids. Trimming pared 2 bases from V and 10 bases from J, leaving 15 bases between. Germline values: CDR1 MNHNS, CDR2 SASEGT.

This clonotype was recorded many times. The rearrangement joins TRBV20-1 to TRBJ2-1, with D possibly matching TRBD1 (5 bases). With 6 bases removed from V and 8 bases from J, the gap between germline ends came to 14 bases. Per germline, CDR1 DFQATT and CDR2 SNEGSKA (reference sequence). The CDR3 extends over 12 amino acids. The CDR3 nucleotides are TGCAGTGCGAGAACAGGTCTGGATGAGCAGTTCTTC. Amino acids: CSARTGLDEQFF.